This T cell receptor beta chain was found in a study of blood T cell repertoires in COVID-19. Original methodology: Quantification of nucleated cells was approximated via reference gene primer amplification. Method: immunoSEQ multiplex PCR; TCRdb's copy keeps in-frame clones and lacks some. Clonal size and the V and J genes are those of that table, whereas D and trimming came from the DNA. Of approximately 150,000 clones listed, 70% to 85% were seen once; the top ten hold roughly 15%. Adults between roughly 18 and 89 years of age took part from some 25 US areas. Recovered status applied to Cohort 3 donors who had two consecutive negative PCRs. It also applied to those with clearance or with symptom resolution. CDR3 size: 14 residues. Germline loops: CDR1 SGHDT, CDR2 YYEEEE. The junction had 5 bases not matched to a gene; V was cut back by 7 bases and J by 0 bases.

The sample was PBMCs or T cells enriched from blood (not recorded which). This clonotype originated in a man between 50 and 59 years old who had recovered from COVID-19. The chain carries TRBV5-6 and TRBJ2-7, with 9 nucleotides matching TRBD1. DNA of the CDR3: TGTGCCAGCGACAGGGGGTTGAGCTCCTACGAGCAGTACTTC. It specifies CASDRGLSSYEQYF.